These 9 T cell receptor beta chains were sequenced from one sample in a study of T cell repertoires in cytomegalovirus infection. TCRdb fed the reads into MiXCR, producing one record per CDR3 protein. Here the sample spans hundreds of thousands of distinct CDR3 sequences, about a sixth being singletons. The material sequenced was PBMCs. The receptors originated from a human donor in good health (CMV status not recorded). Some clones in this sample may be carry-over from other donors' samples.

This clonotype was seen repeatedly, ten times or more. V gene TRBV18 combines with J gene TRBJ2-3; unclear D gene. The CDR3 sequence is 12 residues long. CDR1 is KGHSH and CDR2 is LQKENI in the germline V gene. The V and J ends lost 8 bases and 0 bases respectively, with 6 bases between them. The CDR3 loop is CASSPSTDTQYF. CDR3 DNA: TGTGCCAGCAGCCCCAGCACAGATACGCAGTATTTT.

This clonotype was picked up a small number of times. The genes are TRBV19 and TRBJ1-1; D remains ambiguous. Trimming took 10 bases from V and 1 from J, leaving 10 bases between them. Germline V gene sequence: CDR1 LNHDA, CDR2 SQIVND (reference sequence). This CDR3 region has 12 residues. This CDR3 is CATRRRNTEAFF. The DNA for the CDR3 is TGTGCCACCCGCCGGAGGAACACTGAAGCTTTCTTT.

This clonotype was picked up many times. The chain joins TRBV7-2 to TRBJ2-3; D is possibly TRBD2 (7 bases). This CDR3 is 14 amino acids long. Trimming left V 6 bases short and J 7 bases short, with 17 bases between. In germline, CDR1 is SGHTA, CDR2 FQGNSA. CDR3 region: CASRMEGGANTQYF. The DNA of the CDR3 is TGTGCCAGCAGGATGGAGGGGGGGGCCAATACGCAGTATTTT.

This clonotype was observed at least ten times. The CDR3 loop reads CASRYGQGTIYEQYF. The CDR3, as DNA: TGTGCCAGCAGGTATGGACAGGGGACTATCTACGAGCAGTACTTC. This chain joins TRBV12-3 or TRBV12-4 and TRBJ2-7, with 9 bases matching TRBD1. The trim removed 6 bases at V and 3 bases at J, leaving 9 bases unmatched. The CDR3 runs 15 residues.

This clonotype was observed at least ten times. The CDR3 nucleotides read TGTGCCATAGGGACTAGCGGAAAGTACAATGAGCAGTTCTTC. It specifies CAIGTSGKYNEQFF. The chain has TRBV10-3 and TRBJ2-1, with 11 bases that match TRBD2. CDR3 length: 14 amino acids. Trimming removed 9 bases from V and 4 bases from J; junction bases left unmatched: 5. Germline loops: CDR1 ENHRY, CDR2 SYGVKD.

This clonotype appeared a single time. J is TRBJ2-5 and V is TRBV12-3 or TRBV12-4, with TRBD2 identical over 9 bases. This CDR3 is 15 amino acids long. The V and J ends lost 8 bases and 13 bases, in that order; junction bases with no gene match: 20. The CDR3 bases are TGTGCCAGCTCCCCACGAGGGGGACTAGCCCTCGGGGGGTACTTC. It codes for CASSPRGGLALGGYF.

A few counts support this clonotype. V usage is TRBV11-2 and J usage is TRBJ2-5; weak D call: TRBD1 (6 bases). Germline CDR1 and CDR2: SGHAT and FQNNGV. V lost 7 bases to trimming and J lost 4 bases, with 19 bases between them. The CDR3 contains 15 residues. The DNA of the CDR3 is TGTGCCAGCACCCCCAGGGGTTCGCGGGTAGAGACCCAGTACTTC. Residues: CASTPRGSRVETQYF. Full variable domain (missing parts from reference TRBV11-2 and TRBJ2-5): EAGVAQSPRYKIIEKRQSVAFWCNPISGHATLYWYQQILGQGPKLLIQFQNNGVVDDSQLPKDRFSAERLKGVDSTLKIQPAKLEDSAVYLCASTPRGSRVETQYFGPGTRLLVL.

The V gene is TRBV12-3 or TRBV12-4, the J gene TRBJ1-6, with 11 bases matching TRBD1. CDR3 length equals 17 residues. The V gene end was trimmed by 6 bases and the J gene end by 2 bases; junction bases not matched to a gene: 6. The CDR3 spells CASRRDRGFTYNSPLHF. DNA of the CDR3: TGTGCCAGCAGAAGGGACAGGGGGTTCACCTATAATTCACCCCTCCACTTT.

The gene calls are TRBV2 and TRBJ1-1; D gene unclear. The V gene lost 7 bases and the J gene lost 9 bases, with 21 bases spanning the gap. Per germline, CDR1 SNHLY and CDR2 FYNNEI. The length of the CDR3 is 14 residues. In DNA form, the CDR3 reads TGTGCCAGCACTACCGCGGGGAGGATTGGTAAAGCTTTCTTT. This encodes CASTTAGRIGKAFF.